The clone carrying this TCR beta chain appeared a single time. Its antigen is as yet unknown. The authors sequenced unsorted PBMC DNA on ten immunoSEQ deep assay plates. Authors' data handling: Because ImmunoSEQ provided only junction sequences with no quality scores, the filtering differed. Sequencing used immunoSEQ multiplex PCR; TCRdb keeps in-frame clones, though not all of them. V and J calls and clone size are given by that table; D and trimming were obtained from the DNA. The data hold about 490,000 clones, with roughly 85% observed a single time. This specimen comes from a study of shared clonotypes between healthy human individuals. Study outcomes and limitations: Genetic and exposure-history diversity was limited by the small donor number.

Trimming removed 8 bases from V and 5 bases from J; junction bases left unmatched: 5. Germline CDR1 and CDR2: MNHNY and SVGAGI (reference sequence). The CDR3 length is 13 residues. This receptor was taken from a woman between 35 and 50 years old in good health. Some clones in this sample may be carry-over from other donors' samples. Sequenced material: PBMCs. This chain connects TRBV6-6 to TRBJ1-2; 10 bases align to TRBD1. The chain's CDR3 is CASQGTGAYGYTF. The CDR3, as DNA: TGTGCCAGCCAAGGGACAGGGGCTTATGGCTACACCTTC.